Given below is one TCR beta chain in context. Its antigen is not known. The data were taken from a study of shared clonotypes between healthy human individuals. Whole-study results and caveats: Donor clonotype sharing was expected to depend on sequencing depth. Since donors were few, the genetic and exposure-history diversity represented was limited. In general, naive subsets displayed greater estimated richness than memory subsets did.

The CDR3 loop spans 17 amino acids. Unmatched junction bases numbered 6, after V lost 4 bases and J lost 1 base. Germline V lookup: CDR1 SEHNR, CDR2 FQNEAQ (reference sequence). In the original processing: For the immunoSEQ data, sequences were junction-only without quality scores, so filtering differed. The method was immunoSEQ multiplex PCR; TCRdb's version includes in-frame clones alone and lacks a portion of them. V, J and clone size were drawn from that table, and D and trimming were deduced from the DNA. The sample includes approximately 2.4 million clones, approximately 94% of them seen just once.

This receptor was obtained from a man between 18 and 29 years old in good health. The material sequenced was naive CD4+ T cells sorted from blood. Subset specified: CD45RA+ positively selected. This chain links TRBV7-9 with TRBJ2-2; 10 nucleotides match TRBD2. This CDR3 is CASSSILAGKNTGELFF. The CDR3 coding sequence is TGTGCCAGCAGCTCTATACTAGCGGGGAAGAACACCGGGGAGCTGTTTTTT.